The source of this TCR beta chain is a study of blood T cell repertoires in COVID-19. Overall study: Acute and convalescent COVID-19 specimens originated in the United States, Italy and Spain.

This clone was picked up a small number of times. Generated by immunoSEQ multiplex PCR, the TCRdb table keeps only in-frame clones and is missing some. The table shows 130,000 to 150,000 clones, with roughly 88% occurring only once. The V gene lost 0 bases and the J gene lost 6 bases, with 12 bases spanning the gap. There are 14 residues in the CDR3. CDR1 is SEHNR and CDR2 is FQNEAQ in the germline V gene (reference sequence). The clonotype was recovered from a woman aged 55-69 years with COVID-19, enrolled during active disease. The chain combines TRBV7-9 with TRBJ2-7; the D is unclear. Sequenced: peripheral blood. CDR3 protein: CASSLAGESGEQYF. The CDR3 nucleotides read TGTGCCAGCAGCTTAGCTGGAGAGTCCGGCGAGCAGTACTTC.